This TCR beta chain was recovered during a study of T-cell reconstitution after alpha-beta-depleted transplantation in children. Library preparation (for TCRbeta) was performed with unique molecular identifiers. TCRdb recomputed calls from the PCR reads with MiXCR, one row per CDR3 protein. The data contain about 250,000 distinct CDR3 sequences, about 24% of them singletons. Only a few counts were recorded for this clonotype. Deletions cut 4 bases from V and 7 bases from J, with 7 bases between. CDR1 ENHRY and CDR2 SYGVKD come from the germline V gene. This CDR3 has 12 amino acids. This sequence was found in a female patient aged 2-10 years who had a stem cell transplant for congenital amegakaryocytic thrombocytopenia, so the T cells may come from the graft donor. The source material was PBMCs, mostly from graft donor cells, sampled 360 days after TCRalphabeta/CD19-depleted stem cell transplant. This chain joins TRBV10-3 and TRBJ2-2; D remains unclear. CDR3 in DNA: TGTGCCATCAGTGCTGGTGGCGGGGAGCTGTTTTTT. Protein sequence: CAISAGGGELFF.